Below are 20 T cell receptor beta chains sequenced from a single sample in a study of blood T cell repertoires in COVID-19 (dated by TCRdb to about 2020). Receptor libraries were prepared by the immunoSEQ multiplex PCR assay. TCRdb re-hosts the immuneACCESS table, in-frame sequences only. Its copies lack some clones; in the studies checked, an unresolved V gene accounts for under half of them, and the cause for the rest is not known. Across this sample there are roughly 160,000 clones, with approximately 87% seen only once. About 9.3% of the sample is taken by the ten largest. The source material was peripheral blood. These receptors were taken from a woman aged 70 to 79 with COVID-19, enrolled during active disease.

This chain joins TRBV11-2 and TRBJ2-4, with D maybe TRBD2 (6 bases). Germline CDR1 is SGHAT and CDR2 is FQNNGV. Deletions cut 4 bases from V and 9 bases from J, with 19 bases between. The CDR3 runs 15 residues. The CDR3 region is CASSSSGERVSIQYF. CDR3 in DNA: TGTGCCAGCAGCTCTTCGGGAGAGAGGGTTAGCATTCAGTACTTC.

For the CDR3, the DNA is TGTGCCAGCAGCCAAGCTCCGGGACAGGGATGGGGCTACACCTTC. Its translation: CASSQAPGQGWGYTF. The chain uses TRBV14 and TRBJ1-2; 9 bases agree with TRBD1. V lost 1 base, J lost 8 bases, and 8 bases stayed unmatched. The CDR3 is 15 amino acids. Germline CDR1 is SGHDN and CDR2 is FVKESK.

The chain couples TRBV5-4 to TRBJ2-1; 10 bases are shared with TRBD1. Germline values: CDR1 SGHNT, CDR2 YYREEE (reference sequence). There are 15 residues in the CDR3. The V segment lost 0 bases and the J segment 3 bases; nucleotides outside the gene matches: 0. CDR3 region: CASSLGTGGYNEQFF. The CDR3 DNA reads as TGTGCCAGCAGCTTGGGGACAGGGGGCTACAATGAGCAGTTCTTC.

The chain is built from TRBV7-9 and TRBJ1-1, with D uncertain. CDR3 length equals 13 residues. The germline CDR1 and CDR2 sequences are SEHNR and FQNEAQ (reference sequence). V was trimmed by 3 bases and J by 4 bases, leaving 9 bases between them. The DNA of the CDR3 is TGTGCCAGCAGCTTCCCGGGGAGCACTGAAGCTTTCTTT. Amino acids: CASSFPGSTEAFF.

In this sample, this clone turned up once. The CDR3 sequence is CASLSTSGNTIYF. In nucleotides, the CDR3 is TGTGCCAGCCTTAGTACCTCTGGAAACACCATATATTTT. This sequence joins TRBV28 and TRBJ1-3; no firm D call. V was shortened by 8 bases and J by 0 bases, with 8 bases between the two germline ends. Germline CDR1 is MDHEN and CDR2 is SYDVKM. The CDR3 contains 13 residues.

DNA for the CDR3: TGTGCCAGCAGCCTCTCGCAGGGGGCGACTCAGCCCCAGCATTTT. This codes for CASSLSQGATQPQHF. The rearrangement joins TRBV13 to TRBJ1-5; 8 bases align to TRBD1. Germline V CDR1 and CDR2: PRHDT, FYEKMQ (reference sequence). V gave up 5 bases and J gave up 6 bases; unmatched junction bases: 9. This CDR3 is built from 15 residues.

The J gene is TRBJ2-1, the V gene TRBV11-2; 7 bases agree with TRBD2. Germline V gene sequence: CDR1 SGHAT, CDR2 FQNNGV. This CDR3 spans 16 amino acids. V was clipped by 1 base and J by 7 bases; unmatched bases: 10. This chain's CDR3 is CASSLAERGILNEQFF. CDR3 nucleotides: TGTGCCAGCAGCTTAGCCGAGCGGGGTATCCTTAATGAGCAGTTCTTC. The full variable domain, completed using reference TRBV11-2 and TRBJ2-1, is EAGVAQSPRYKIIEKRQSVAFWCNPISGHATLYWYQQILGQGPKLLIQFQNNGVVDDSQLPKDRFSAERLKGVDSTLKIQPAKLEDSAVYLCASSLAERGILNEQFFGPGTRLTVL.

V usage is TRBV10-3 and J usage is TRBJ2-5, with 7 nucleotides matching TRBD1. The CDR3 runs 14 residues. Per the germline V gene, CDR1 is ENHRY and CDR2 is SYGVKD. J lost 5 bases, V lost 4 bases, and 7 bases had no gene match. The DNA for the CDR3 is TGTGCCATCAGTGGAGAAGGGACAGTGGAGACCCAGTACTTC. Translated: CAISGEGTVETQYF.

The chain employs TRBV7-9 and TRBJ1-5; tentative D call: TRBD1 (5 bases). The CDR3 has 13 residues. Germline loops: CDR1 SEHNR, CDR2 FQNEAQ (reference sequence). V shed 6 bases and J shed 2 bases, with 8 bases lying between them. The chain's CDR3 is CASSAQGNQPQHF. In nucleotides, the CDR3 is TGTGCCAGCAGTGCACAGGGCAATCAGCCCCAGCATTTT.

The chain joins TRBV7-9 to TRBJ1-3, with D possibly being TRBD1 (5 bases). V was cut by 6 bases and J by 6 bases, with 18 bases left in between. Germline V gives CDR1 SEHNR, CDR2 FQNEAQ (reference sequence). This CDR3 is built from 15 residues. The CDR3 bases are TGTGCCAGCAGTTTACTAGGAAGGGGTTCAAACACCATATATTTT. Its translation is CASSLLGRGSNTIYF.

The chain carries TRBV3-1 (or the pseudogene TRBV3-2) and TRBJ2-3; weak D call: TRBD1 (7 bases). V dropped 4 bases and J dropped 5 bases, with 19 bases sitting between them. Germline V CDR1 and CDR2: LGHDT, YNNKEL (reference sequence). The CDR3 is 16 residues long. The CDR3 loop is CASSPRQGGFEDTQYF. The CDR3 nucleotides read TGTGCCAGCAGCCCCCGCCAGGGGGGATTTGAAGATACGCAGTATTTT.

In this sample, this clone turned up a few times. This chain connects TRBV2 to TRBJ1-2, with 9 bases matching TRBD1. V lost 2 bases, J lost 8 bases, and 9 bases stayed unmatched. CDR3 length equals 15 residues. Germline CDR1 and CDR2: SNHLY and FYNNEI. This CDR3 is CASSERDRAFYGYTF. For the CDR3, the DNA is TGTGCCAGCAGTGAACGGGACAGGGCTTTCTACGGCTACACCTTC. Full variable domain (missing parts from reference TRBV2 and TRBJ1-2): EPEVTQTPSHQVTQMGQEVILRCVPISNHLYFYWYRQILGQKVEFLVSFYNNEISEKSEIFDDQFSVERPDGSNFTLKIRSTKLEDSAMYFCASSERDRAFYGYTFGSGTRLTVV.

The count of this clone is one. The CDR3 region has the DNA TGCGCCCGCGGCCGGGGCGGGGGGGCCAGAGAGACCCAGTACTTC. This gives the protein CARGRGGGARETQYF. This chain uses TRBV5-1 with TRBJ2-5, with 9 bases lining up with TRBD2. Germline trimming cut 10 bases from V and 4 bases from J; bases unmatched to any gene: 14. Germline V gene sequence: CDR1 SGHRS, CDR2 YFSETQ. This CDR3 region has 15 residues.

J is TRBJ1-3 and V is TRBV6-5, with D tentatively TRBD1 (5 bases). Germline loops: CDR1 MNHEY, CDR2 SVGAGI. Trimming removed 5 bases from V and 3 bases from J, with 14 bases in between. The CDR3 extends over 15 amino acids. Here the CDR3 DNA reads TGTGCCAGCAGTCTCCGCCGGGGGAGTGGAAACACCATATATTTT. Its translation is CASSLRRGSGNTIYF.

The chain recombines TRBV5-4 with TRBJ2-5; 10 nucleotides align to TRBD2. The CDR3 contains 15 residues. CDR1 is SGHNT and CDR2 is YYREEE in the germline V gene (reference sequence). J gave up 5 bases and V 2 bases, and 6 bases lay outside the gene matches. The CDR3 DNA follows: TGTGCCAGCAGCTTAAGCGGGGGGGCCTGGGAGACCCAGTACTTC. It translates to CASSLSGGAWETQYF.

The rearrangement uses TRBV2 and TRBJ1-1, with TRBD1 identical over 9 bases. V shed 8 bases and J 4 bases; nucleotides not matched to a gene: 11. Looked up from germline, CDR1 is SNHLY and CDR2 is FYNNEI. The CDR3 sequence is 15 residues long. Written as DNA, the CDR3 is TGTGCCAGCGCGGGGGACAGGGTAGTTACCACTGAAGCTTTCTTT. It translates to CASAGDRVVTTEAFF.

The chain couples TRBV7-9 to TRBJ1-1; TRBD1 might be the D (6 bases). Germline V gene sequence: CDR1 SEHNR, CDR2 FQNEAQ (reference sequence). The CDR3 sequence is 16 residues long. The ends were cut back, 3 bases at V and 2 bases at J, with 16 bases in the middle. The CDR3 region is CASSFPAGTKNTEAFF. The CDR3 DNA reads as TGTGCCAGCAGCTTTCCCGCCGGGACAAAAAACACTGAAGCTTTCTTT.

The rearrangement links TRBV5-5 to TRBJ1-1; perhaps TRBD1 as D (5 bases). The V gene's germline CDR1 is SGHKS and CDR2 YYEKEE (reference sequence). Between the trimmed V and J ends, which lost 0 bases and 6 bases, there was a span of 12 bases. This CDR3 is built from 14 residues. The CDR3 sequence: CASSLAPQGPEAFF. In DNA, the CDR3 is TGTGCCAGCAGCTTGGCACCTCAGGGCCCTGAAGCTTTCTTT.

The CDR3 region is CAWSEAYQETQYF. The CDR3, as DNA: TGTGCCTGGAGTGAAGCGTACCAAGAGACCCAGTACTTC. The V call is TRBV30, the J call TRBJ2-5, with D uncertain. The CDR3 covers 13 residues. V was cut by 1 base and J by 0 bases, with 6 bases left in between. The germline gives CDR1 GTSNPN, CDR2 SVGIG (reference sequence).

The chain combines TRBV28 with TRBJ1-4, with D uncertain. The CDR3 runs to 13 residues. Germline lookup yields CDR1 MDHEN and CDR2 SYDVKM. V was cut by 3 bases and J by 5 bases, with 7 bases left in between. The DNA for the CDR3 is TGTGCCAGCAGTTTTCGAGCAAATGAAAAACTGTTTTTT. It yields the protein CASSFRANEKLFF.